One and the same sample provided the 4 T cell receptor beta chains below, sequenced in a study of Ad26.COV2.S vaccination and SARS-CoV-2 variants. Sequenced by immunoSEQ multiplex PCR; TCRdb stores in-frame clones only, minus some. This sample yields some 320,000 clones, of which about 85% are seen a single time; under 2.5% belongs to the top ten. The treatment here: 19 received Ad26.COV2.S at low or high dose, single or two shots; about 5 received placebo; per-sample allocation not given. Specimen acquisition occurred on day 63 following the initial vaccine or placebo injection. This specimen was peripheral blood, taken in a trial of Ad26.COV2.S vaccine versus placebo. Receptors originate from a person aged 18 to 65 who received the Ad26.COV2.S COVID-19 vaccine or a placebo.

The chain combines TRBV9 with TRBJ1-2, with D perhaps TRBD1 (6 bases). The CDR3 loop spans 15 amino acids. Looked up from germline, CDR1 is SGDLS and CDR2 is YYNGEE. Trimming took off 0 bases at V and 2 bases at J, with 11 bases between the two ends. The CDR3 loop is CASSVGPRGNYGYTF. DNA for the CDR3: TGTGCCAGCAGCGTAGGTCCTAGGGGGAACTATGGCTACACCTTC.

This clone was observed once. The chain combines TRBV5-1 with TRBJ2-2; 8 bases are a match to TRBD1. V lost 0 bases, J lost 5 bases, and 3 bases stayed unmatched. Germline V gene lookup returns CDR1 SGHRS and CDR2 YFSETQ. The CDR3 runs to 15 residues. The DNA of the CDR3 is TGCGCCAGCAGCTTGGGACAGGGGAAAACCGGGGAGCTGTTTTTT. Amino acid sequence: CASSLGQGKTGELFF.

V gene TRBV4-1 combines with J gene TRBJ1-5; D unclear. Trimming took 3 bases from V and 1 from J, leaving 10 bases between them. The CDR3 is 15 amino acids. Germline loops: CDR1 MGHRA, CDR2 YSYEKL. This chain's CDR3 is CASSHYSDSNQPQHF. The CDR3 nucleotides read TGCGCCAGCAGCCACTACTCGGACAGCAATCAGCCCCAGCATTTT.

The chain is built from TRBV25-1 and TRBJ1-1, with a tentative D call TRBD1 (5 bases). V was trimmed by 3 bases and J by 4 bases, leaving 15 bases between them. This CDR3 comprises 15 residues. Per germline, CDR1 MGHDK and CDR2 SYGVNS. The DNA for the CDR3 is TGTGCCAGCAGTGATTTTAGGACGAGGGGCACTGAAGCTTTCTTT. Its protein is CASSDFRTRGTEAFF.